Listed below are T cell receptor beta chains from one sample, sequenced in a study of cytomegalovirus exposure and HLA in healthy donors. Method: immunoSEQ multiplex PCR; TCRdb's copy keeps in-frame clones and lacks some. The repertoire holds 100,000 to 150,000 clones, with about 80% as singletons. Sequencing was carried out using PBMCs. The receptor source for this set is a middle-aged man in good health and CMV-seronegative. Both conserved end residues are part of each CDR3. Fields, in order: CDR3 protein, CDR3 DNA, clone size, J gene, V gene, D gene. The D gene is left open where the match is weak. The size entry is marked missing in some rows and otherwise reads once, few, many or a size class.

CDR3 protein: CASGRGDMNYGYTF; CDR3 DNA: TGTGCCAGTGGCCGGGGGGACATGAACTATGGCTACACCTTC; clone size: .; J gene: TRBJ1-2; V gene: TRBV6-5; D gene: .
CDR3 protein: CASSLEAVSTDTQYF; CDR3 DNA: TGTGCCAGCAGCTTAGAGGCGGTTAGCACAGATACGCAGTATTTT; clone size: .; J gene: TRBJ2-3; V gene: TRBV7-2; D gene: .
CDR3 protein: CASSFSADQPQHF; CDR3 DNA: TGCGCCAGCAGCTTCTCTGCGGATCAGCCCCAGCATTTT; clone size: .; J gene: TRBJ1-5; V gene: TRBV5-1; D gene: .
CDR3 protein: CSGRGLETQYF; CDR3 DNA: TGCAGCGGCCGGGGTTTAGAGACCCAGTACTTC; clone size: .; J gene: TRBJ2-5; V gene: TRBV29-1; D gene: .
CDR3 protein: CAWSVLIYNEQFF; CDR3 DNA: TGTGCCTGGAGTGTACTTATTTACAATGAGCAGTTCTTC; clone size: once; J gene: TRBJ2-1; V gene: TRBV30; D gene: .
CDR3 protein: CASSLMELAEITDTQYF; CDR3 DNA: TGTGCCAGCAGTTTAATGGAACTAGCGGAGATCACAGATACGCAGTATTTT; clone size: .; J gene: TRBJ2-3; V gene: TRBV28; D gene: TRBD2
CDR3 protein: CASSTTGGFYEQYF; CDR3 DNA: TGTGCCAGCAGCACGACAGGGGGGTTCTACGAGCAGTACTTC; clone size: .; J gene: TRBJ2-7; V gene: TRBV28; D gene: TRBD1
CDR3 protein: CASSVATNEQFF; CDR3 DNA: TGTGCCAGCTCAGTTGCTACCAATGAGCAGTTCTTC; clone size: once; J gene: TRBJ2-1; V gene: TRBV18; D gene: .
CDR3 protein: CASSLVRGSYGYTF; CDR3 DNA: TGTGCCAGCAGCTTAGTGCGGGGAAGCTATGGCTACACCTTC; clone size: .; J gene: TRBJ1-2; V gene: TRBV7-2; D gene: .
CDR3 protein: CASSYSTQGGKTYF; CDR3 DNA: TGTGCCAGCAGTTACTCGACCCAGGGAGGGAAGACGTACTTC; clone size: .; J gene: TRBJ2-7; V gene: TRBV6-5; D gene: TRBD2
CDR3 protein: CASSNRQGVGGYTF; CDR3 DNA: TGTGCCAGCAGCAACAGACAGGGGGTGGGTGGCTACACCTTC; clone size: .; J gene: TRBJ1-2; V gene: TRBV7-8; D gene: TRBD1
CDR3 protein: CASSVSPVGQGASREQYF; CDR3 DNA: TGTGCCAGCAGCGTCTCACCAGTGGGGCAGGGGGCGTCTCGCGAGCAGTACTTC; clone size: .; J gene: TRBJ2-7; V gene: TRBV7-6; D gene: TRBD1
CDR3 protein: CASSYGDRGDTEAFF; CDR3 DNA: TGTGCCAGCAGTTACGGGGACAGGGGGGACACTGAAGCTTTCTTT; clone size: few; J gene: TRBJ1-1; V gene: TRBV6-5; D gene: TRBD1
CDR3 protein: CASSPLSGNTIYF; CDR3 DNA: TGCGCCAGCAGCCCCCTCTCTGGAAACACCATATATTTT; clone size: .; J gene: TRBJ1-3; V gene: TRBV5-1; D gene: .
CDR3 protein: CATIGWDRVSEQYF; CDR3 DNA: TGTGCCACAATCGGATGGGACAGGGTTTCCGAGCAGTACTTC; clone size: .; J gene: TRBJ2-7; V gene: TRBV28; D gene: TRBD1
CDR3 protein: CASSFERGVGEQYF; CDR3 DNA: TGCGCCAGCAGCTTCGAGCGGGGGGTCGGCGAGCAGTACTTC; clone size: .; J gene: TRBJ2-7; V gene: TRBV5-1; D gene: TRBD2
CDR3 protein: CAISERQGGNQPQHF; CDR3 DNA: TGTGCCATCAGTGAGCGGCAGGGCGGCAATCAGCCCCAGCATTTT; clone size: .; J gene: TRBJ1-5; V gene: TRBV10-3; D gene: .
CDR3 protein: CASSPFAQGTVGYTF; CDR3 DNA: TGTGCCAGCAGCCCCTTTGCACAGGGAACGGTAGGCTACACCTTC; clone size: .; J gene: TRBJ1-2; V gene: TRBV7-9; D gene: .
CDR3 protein: CASSVSTGNSGNTIYF; CDR3 DNA: TGTGCCAGCAGCGTATCTACAGGGAACTCTGGAAACACCATATATTTT; clone size: .; J gene: TRBJ1-3; V gene: TRBV9; D gene: .
CDR3 protein: CASSPWTGAKPQHF; CDR3 DNA: TGTGCCAGCAGTCCGTGGACAGGGGCTAAGCCCCAGCATTTT; clone size: .; J gene: TRBJ1-5; V gene: TRBV6-5; D gene: TRBD1
CDR3 protein: CASSFAGYEQYF; CDR3 DNA: TGTGCCAGCAGTTTCGCGGGATACGAGCAGTACTTC; clone size: .; J gene: TRBJ2-7; V gene: TRBV28; D gene: .
CDR3 protein: CASSGTPNTGELFF; CDR3 DNA: TGTGCCAGCAGTGGGACTCCGAACACCGGGGAGCTGTTTTTT; clone size: .; J gene: TRBJ2-2; V gene: TRBV28; D gene: .
CDR3 protein: CASSQGQGWTEAFF; CDR3 DNA: TGCGCCAGCAGCCAAGGCCAGGGCTGGACTGAAGCTTTCTTT; clone size: .; J gene: TRBJ1-1; V gene: TRBV4-1; D gene: .
CDR3 protein: CASSEGTGGINEKLFF; CDR3 DNA: TGTGCCAGCAGTGAAGGGACAGGGGGAATTAATGAAAAACTGTTTTTT; clone size: .; J gene: TRBJ1-4; V gene: TRBV2; D gene: TRBD1
CDR3 protein: CASTADRGTDTQYF; CDR3 DNA: TGTGCCAGCACCGCCGACAGGGGGACAGATACGCAGTATTTT; clone size: .; J gene: TRBJ2-3; V gene: TRBV5-6; D gene: TRBD1
CDR3 protein: CASSKGGVQETQYF; CDR3 DNA: TGTGCCAGCAGCAAAGGGGGGGTCCAAGAGACCCAGTACTTC; clone size: .; J gene: TRBJ2-5; V gene: TRBV28; D gene: .
CDR3 protein: CATSRGGTSSYEQYF; CDR3 DNA: TGTGCCACCAGCAGAGGGGGGACTAGCAGCTACGAGCAGTACTTC; clone size: .; J gene: TRBJ2-7; V gene: TRBV15; D gene: TRBD2
CDR3 protein: CASSYSWESNQPQHF; CDR3 DNA: TGTGCCAGCAGTTACTCGTGGGAGAGCAATCAGCCCCAGCATTTT; clone size: once; J gene: TRBJ1-5; V gene: TRBV6-5; D gene: .
CDR3 protein: CASSLGPGIYNEQFF; CDR3 DNA: TGCGCCAGCAGCTTAGGCCCAGGGATCTACAATGAGCAGTTCTTC; clone size: few; J gene: TRBJ2-1; V gene: TRBV5-1; D gene: .
CDR3 protein: CASRVRRDGYEQYF; CDR3 DNA: TGTGCCAGCAGGGTACGGCGGGATGGGTACGAGCAGTACTTC; clone size: .; J gene: TRBJ2-7; V gene: TRBV6-1; D gene: .
CDR3 protein: CAGPQGGAGGFNEKLFF; CDR3 DNA: TGTGCCGGCCCACAAGGGGGGGCAGGTGGATTCAATGAAAAACTGTTTTTT; clone size: .; J gene: TRBJ1-4; V gene: TRBV9; D gene: .
CDR3 protein: CASTPAGSYEQYF; CDR3 DNA: TGTGCCAGCACCCCGGCGGGGTCCTACGAGCAGTACTTC; clone size: .; J gene: TRBJ2-7; V gene: TRBV5-4; D gene: .
CDR3 protein: CASSSLDSSYEQYF; CDR3 DNA: TGCGCCAGCAGCTCCCTGGACAGCTCCTACGAGCAGTACTTC; clone size: once; J gene: TRBJ2-7; V gene: TRBV5-1; D gene: .
CDR3 protein: CASSLGGITYNEQFF; CDR3 DNA: TGTGCCAGCAGCTTAGGCGGGATCACCTACAATGAGCAGTTCTTC; clone size: .; J gene: TRBJ2-1; V gene: TRBV13; D gene: .
CDR3 protein: CASSGNYPTYEQYF; CDR3 DNA: TGTGCCAGCAGTGGTAACTACCCAACCTACGAGCAGTACTTC; clone size: .; J gene: TRBJ2-7; V gene: TRBV6-1; D gene: .
CDR3 protein: CASSDRSNQPQHF; CDR3 DNA: TGTGCCAGCAGTGACAGGAGCAATCAGCCCCAGCATTTT; clone size: .; J gene: TRBJ1-5; V gene: TRBV25-1; D gene: .
CDR3 protein: CASRGQGDQGHEQFF; CDR3 DNA: TGTGCCAGCAGGGGTCAGGGGGACCAGGGCCATGAGCAGTTCTTC; clone size: .; J gene: TRBJ2-1; V gene: TRBV2; D gene: TRBD1
CDR3 protein: CASSQPGREAFF; CDR3 DNA: TGTGCCAGCAGCCAACCAGGGCGTGAGGCTTTCTTT; clone size: .; J gene: TRBJ1-1; V gene: TRBV2; D gene: .
CDR3 protein: CAWSDREGQGKSYYEQYF; CDR3 DNA: TGTGCCTGGAGTGATCGAGAGGGACAGGGGAAAAGTTACTACGAGCAGTACTTC; clone size: .; J gene: TRBJ2-7; V gene: TRBV30; D gene: TRBD1
CDR3 protein: CASSPTPPGQGKGEQYF; CDR3 DNA: TGTGCCAGCTCACCAACACCGCCGGGACAGGGAAAGGGAGAGCAGTACTTC; clone size: .; J gene: TRBJ2-7; V gene: TRBV18; D gene: TRBD1
CDR3 protein: CASSLPTLERQYF; CDR3 DNA: TGTGCCAGCAGCTTACCAACGCTAGAAAGGCAGTATTTT; clone size: .; J gene: TRBJ2-3; V gene: TRBV11-2; D gene: .
CDR3 protein: CASSHGELSTDTQYF; CDR3 DNA: TGCGCCAGCAGCCATGGGGAGTTAAGCACAGATACGCAGTATTTT; clone size: .; J gene: TRBJ2-3; V gene: TRBV5-1; D gene: .
CDR3 protein: CASSSDFPGGDTQYF; CDR3 DNA: TGCGCCAGCAGCTCGGACTTTCCGGGGGGAGATACGCAGTATTTT; clone size: once; J gene: TRBJ2-3; V gene: TRBV5-1; D gene: TRBD2
CDR3 protein: CAITQGAGTGSYEQYF; CDR3 DNA: TGTGCCATCACCCAGGGTGCCGGGACAGGGTCCTACGAGCAGTACTTC; clone size: .; J gene: TRBJ2-7; V gene: TRBV10-3; D gene: TRBD1
CDR3 protein: CASNLDRGYPEQFF; CDR3 DNA: TGCGCCAGCAACCTAGACAGGGGTTACCCTGAGCAGTTCTTC; clone size: .; J gene: TRBJ2-1; V gene: TRBV4-1; D gene: TRBD1
CDR3 protein: CASNGGQGDEKLFF; CDR3 DNA: TGTGCCAGCAATGGGGGACAGGGCGACGAAAAACTGTTTTTT; clone size: .; J gene: TRBJ1-4; V gene: TRBV2; D gene: TRBD1
CDR3 protein: CASSRGLAISGNTIYF; CDR3 DNA: TGTGCCAGCAGCCGCGGGCTGGCAATCTCTGGAAACACCATATATTTT; clone size: .; J gene: TRBJ1-3; V gene: TRBV2; D gene: .
CDR3 protein: CASSPIGNNEQFF; CDR3 DNA: TGCGCCAGCAGCCCCATCGGGAACAATGAGCAGTTCTTC; clone size: .; J gene: TRBJ2-1; V gene: TRBV5-1; D gene: .
CDR3 protein: CASSYSSISGRNEQFF; CDR3 DNA: TGTGCCAGCAGTTACTCGAGTATTAGCGGGAGGAATGAGCAGTTCTTC; clone size: .; J gene: TRBJ2-1; V gene: TRBV6-5; D gene: TRBD2